This TCR beta chain is drawn from a study of response to subunit inactivated influenza vaccine. Only a few counts were recorded for this clonotype. V lost 2 bases and J lost 3, with 8 bases in between. The CDR3 covers 13 residues. TCRdb passed the RT-PCR reads through MiXCR, listing each CDR3 protein once. The sample records roughly 670,000 distinct CDR3 sequences, 14% being singletons. Source: PBMCs from blood, taken 14 days before vaccination. The receptor comes from a man aged 50-59 years who received an inactivated influenza vaccine. This chain joins TRBV12-3 or TRBV12-4 and TRBJ2-7, with D uncertain. The CDR3 here is CASSLRAFYEQYF. The CDR3 bases are TGTGCCAGCAGTTTAAGGGCCTTCTACGAGCAGTACTTC.